This record concerns one T cell receptor beta chain sequence. No cognate antigen has been identified for it. No base quality information exists; no much larger clone differs at one position. This sample was taken from a study of CD8 T cells in Susac syndrome (dated by TCRdb to about 2019). In terms of the full investigation: Repertoire sequencing was used to test whether CD8+ T cell activation and differentiation in Susac syndrome was antigen driven. CD8+ T cell repertoire clonality was compared between some 13 healthy donors, about 14 Susac syndrome patients and around 15 multiple sclerosis patients. The study at large found these results: The number of individuals in the TCR sequencing and HLA analysis was recognized as being relatively small.

RNA was extracted using the RNeasy kit, and about 0.45 to 1 ug of the RNA was reverse transcribed with random hexamers. The immunoSEQ multiplex PCR assay, which covers 54 Vbeta and 13 Jbeta segments, was used to amplify TCR beta CDR3 regions. Bias from PCR amplification was corrected by using a synthetic template baseline for primer optimization and for computational correction. In the authors' own workflow: Reads were annotated to V, D and J genes according to IMGT and were analyzed with immunoSEQ Analyzer, with only productive sequences retained. Clonality was calculated as one minus the Shannon entropy normalized by log2 of the number of productive unique sequences. For each patient and control, public and private clones were evaluated within the 100 most prevalent clones. A clone was defined as Susac-specific if it was absent from the healthy and MS cohorts, from some 980 published viral clones and from other ImmuneACCESS disease sequences. TCRdb reprocessing: public reads trimmed at Q25 with fastp, clones called with MiXCR, in-frame beta chains kept. Rows matching on CDR3 protein sequence are summarized as one entry with the most common DNA and genes. TCRdb assigned the V and J calls; the authors' analysis was not used. This sample comprises about 22,000 distinct CDR3 sequences, 85% to 95% of them detected only once. The ten largest clones represent 0.25% to 0.3% of the sample.

The germline V gene (reference sequence) sets CDR1 to MNHEY and CDR2 to SMNVEV. Including the terminal cysteine and phenylalanine, the CDR3 comprises 15 residues. The read is trimmed to its CDR3 DNA, 45 bases read in frame from base 1. The V end loses 0 bases and the J end loses 3 bases, and a stretch of 12 bases separates them. High-throughput TCR beta sequencing profiled peripheral blood CD8+ and CD4+ T cells from healthy donors, Susac syndrome patients and multiple sclerosis patients. Healthy donors were included as age- and sex-matched controls. CD8+ TEMRA cells were enriched by FACS, while bulk CD8+ and CD4+ T cells were purified by magnetic negative isolation. Blood was collected in EDTA tubes and processed within 24 hours, with PBMCs isolated through density gradient centrifugation. PBMCs destined for TCR sequencing were cryopreserved in liquid nitrogen and later thawed in a 37 °C water bath. The sorted or isolated CD4+, CD8+ and CD8+ TEMRA cells reached a purity of at least 90%.

Specimen: CD8+ T cells from PBMCs. The TCR sequence derives from a human donor in good health. Here the chain combines TRBV27 and TRBJ2-7, with no confidently assigned D gene. The CDR3 here reads CASSLSGDTDYEQYF. The bases are TGTGCCAGCAGTTTATCTGGTGACACCGACTACGAGCAGTACTTC.